A selection of T cell receptor beta chains follows, all from one sample in a study of STAT5B mutations in CD4+ large granular lymphocyte leukemia. The data were produced by immunoSEQ multiplex PCR, yet TCRdb's version contains in-frame clones alone and is incomplete. This sample has around 32,000 clones; about four fifths occur once, and the top ten carry 2.5%. Sequenced: CD4+ T cells from blood buffy coats. These receptors originate from a human donor in good health. Both conserved end residues are part of each CDR3.

TRBV6-5	14	TRBJ2-7	CASSPMVSSYEQYF
TRBV19	13	TRBJ1-1	CASSRSRVTEAFF
TRBV19	14	TRBJ1-6	CASSRDRGNSPLHF
TRBV15	18	TRBJ2-1	CATSTGTSGGASYNEQFF
TRBV6-6	12	TRBJ2-2	CASSLDTGELFF
TRBV23-1	17	TRBJ2-7	CASSHPRSVEGLYEQYF
TRBV5-5	13	TRBJ1-1	CASTTARDTEAFF
TRBV28	12	TRBJ2-3	CASTGGPDTQYF
TRBV5-1	16	TRBJ2-5	CASSLEGVVSQETQYF
TRBV7-6	16	TRBJ2-1	CASSPPGLAHISEQFF
TRBV28	19	TRBJ1-5	CASSGGAGWNSGSNQPQHF
TRBV5-1	17	TRBJ2-3	CASSLGDPVPEQNTQYF
TRBV19	14	TRBJ2-7	CASSIPAARGEQYF
TRBV5-6	17	TRBJ2-5	CASSFYRGEGGRETQYF
TRBV2	16	TRBJ1-3	CASSEAVGDSGNTIYF
TRBV7-9	12	TRBJ1-3	CASSLVENTIYF
TRBV5-6	14	TRBJ2-7	CASRETGVTYEQYF
TRBV19	14	TRBJ1-2	CASSATGQVSGYTF
TRBV7-9	16	TRBJ2-1	CASSLDLGRRDNEQFF
TRBV10-1	13	TRBJ2-7	CASSSRDSGEQYF
TRBV5-6	13	TRBJ1-2	CASSLGVPGGYTF
TRBV29-1	14	TRBJ1-1	CSTRPVLRGTEAFF
TRBV28	15	TRBJ2-3	CASSRGRSSTDTQYF
TRBV18	15	TRBJ1-3	CASSPRTDSGNTIYF
TRBV6-1	14	TRBJ2-7	CASSETRTAKVGYF
TRBV28	16	TRBJ1-1	CASRTGGNEPRAEAFF
TRBV7-6	16	TRBJ2-3	CASSLHGGASTDTQYF
TRBV6-1	15	TRBJ2-2	CASSEASTFTGELFF
TRBV4-2	15	TRBJ2-7	CASSQDLAGADEQYF
TRBV5-4	14	TRBJ2-5	CASSLQGAQETQYF
TRBV29-1	11	TRBJ1-1	CSVGWDTEAFF
TRBV7-7	15	TRBJ2-1	CASSIGAFSYNEQFF
TRBV18	14	TRBJ1-5	CASSPGQINQPQHF
TRBV10-1	13	TRBJ2-5	CASSRDVQETQYF
TRBV4-2	16	TRBJ2-4	CASSPSRTSGKNIQYF
TRBV2	12	TRBJ2-5	CASRGYQETQYF